This T cell receptor (beta chain) originates from a study of monozygotic twins with inflammatory bowel disease. The CDR3 runs 15 residues. Germline values: CDR1 SGHTA, CDR2 FQGNSA. TCRdb re-called the 5' RACE reads; every CDR3 protein appears as one record, without DNA. The listing records 150,000 to 200,000 distinct CDR3 sequences. This chain connects TRBV7-2 to TRBJ1-5; lacking DNA, the TRBD1 call made by TCRdb goes unchecked. The sequenced material came from blood. This clonotype was sampled from a human donor with ulcerative colitis or Crohn's disease, or a healthy co-twin of an affected twin (not recorded which). This CDR3 is CASSLLGQGIQPQHF.